What follows are 27 T cell receptor beta chains derived from one specimen sequenced in a study of shared clonotypes between healthy human individuals. Measured with immunoSEQ multiplex PCR; TCRdb has only the in-frame clones, and not every one. Of under 1 million clones listed, about 91% are singletons. Only CD45RO-negative cells positively selected for CCR7 counted as naive CD8 cells, so terminally differentiated effector memory CD45RA+ cells were excluded. Sequencing input: naive CD8+ T cells sorted from blood. The receptors originated from a man aged 30-40 years in good health.

In this sample, this clone turned up once. V is TRBV4-1 and J is TRBJ1-1; D is uncertain. V was pared by 1 base and J by 5 bases, with 11 bases between. The CDR3 has 14 residues. Germline V CDR1 and CDR2: MGHRA, YSYEKL. Written as DNA, the CDR3 is TGCGCCAGCAGCCAAGGGATCGGAGATACTGAAGCTTTCTTT. Translation: CASSQGIGDTEAFF.

The chain joins TRBV5-1 to TRBJ2-1; D might be TRBD1 (5 bases). The germline CDR1 and CDR2 sequences are SGHRS and YFSETQ. The CDR3 has 14 amino acids. V lost 1 base and J lost 8, with 13 bases in between. CDR3 region: CASSLTDILDEQFF. The CDR3 region has the DNA TGCGCCAGCAGCTTGACGGACATTCTCGATGAGCAGTTCTTC.

This chain uses TRBV6-6 with TRBJ2-7; TRBD2 aligns across 7 bases. The V gene end was trimmed by 6 bases and the J gene end by 6 bases; junction bases not matched to a gene: 5. This CDR3 is 12 amino acids long. CDR1 and CDR2 (germline): MNHNY, SVGAGI (reference sequence). The CDR3 DNA is TGTGCCAGCAGATCCCCTAGCGGCGAGCAGTACTTC. Translation: CASRSPSGEQYF.

This clone showed up just once. The V gene is TRBV13, the J gene TRBJ2-1; TRBD2 matches at 10 bases. The CDR3 totals 18 residues. Germline CDR1 is PRHDT and CDR2 is FYEKMQ (reference sequence). Germline trimming cut 4 bases from V and 4 bases from J; bases unmatched to any gene: 13. This chain's CDR3 is CASSSMTPLAGEYNEQFF. Here the CDR3 DNA reads TGTGCCAGCAGCTCGATGACCCCGCTAGCGGGAGAATACAATGAGCAGTTCTTC.

The chain employs TRBV18 and TRBJ2-7, with D perhaps matching TRBD2 (5 bases). Germline-derived CDR1 and CDR2 are KGHSH and LQKENI. Trimming cost V 3 bases and J 3 bases, with 9 bases left between them. The CDR3 is 13 amino acids. The CDR3 nucleotides read TGTGCCAGCTCACCCCCTAGCTTCTACGAGCAGTACTTC. It translates to CASSPPSFYEQYF.

V is TRBV10-3 and J is TRBJ2-1, with 7 bases fitting TRBD2. V lost 7 bases to trimming and J lost 5 bases; unmatched junction nucleotides: 8. Germline V gene lookup returns CDR1 ENHRY and CDR2 SYGVKD. The CDR3 has 14 residues. This chain's CDR3 is CAIKMGTNNNEQFF. CDR3 nucleotide sequence: TGTGCCATCAAGATGGGGACTAACAACAATGAGCAGTTCTTC.

V and J are TRBV28 and TRBJ1-4; 8 bases are a match to TRBD1. The CDR3 length is 15 residues. With V trimmed by 6 bases and J by 5 bases, 8 bases remained unmatched. Germline-derived CDR1 and CDR2 are MDHEN and SYDVKM. CDR3 DNA sequence: TGTGCCAGCAGGAGACAGGGGTTCCTGAATGAAAAACTGTTTTTT. This gives the protein CASRRQGFLNEKLFF.

Comment on this clone: This specimen includes other DNA sequences encoding the same CDR3. This chain uses TRBV20-1 with TRBJ2-7; D unclear. Germline V gene sequence: CDR1 DFQATT, CDR2 SNEGSKA (reference sequence). V lost 5 bases and J lost 5, with 7 bases in between. This CDR3 region has 10 residues. This CDR3 reads CSASDHEQYF. Here the CDR3 DNA reads TGCAGTGCTTCAGATCACGAGCAGTACTTC.

This sequence joins TRBV2 and TRBJ2-7; D ambiguous. CDR1 and CDR2 from the germline V gene are SNHLY and FYNNEI. There are 14 residues in the CDR3. The germline V and J ends were trimmed by 1 base and 5 bases, with 12 bases remaining between them. The CDR3 coding sequence is TGTGCCAGCAGTGAAGTGATAGATTTTCACGAGCAGTACTTC. This translates into CASSEVIDFHEQYF.

The V gene is TRBV27, the J gene TRBJ1-1, with D perhaps TRBD1 (6 bases). The CDR3 has 16 amino acids. Germline V gene data show CDR1 as MNHEY and CDR2 as SMNVEV (reference sequence). Trimming cost V 4 bases and J 0 bases, with 15 bases left between them. Here the CDR3 reads CASSYLGGGMNTEAFF. The CDR3 DNA reads TGTGCCAGCAGTTATTTAGGTGGGGGCATGAACACTGAAGCTTTCTTT.

This sequence joins TRBV28 and TRBJ1-5, with a tentative D call TRBD1 (5 bases). CDR3 length equals 19 residues. Trimming pared 6 bases from V and 0 bases from J, leaving 24 bases between. Germline-derived CDR1 and CDR2 are MDHEN and SYDVKM. The CDR3 nucleotides are TGTGCCAGCAGATACTCCTCCGGGACGGGGAGATTTAGCAATCAGCCCCAGCATTTT. This sequence encodes CASRYSSGTGRFSNQPQHF.

The chain recombines TRBV27 with TRBJ2-5, with D possibly being TRBD2 (5 bases). V was pared by 7 bases and J by 5 bases, with 11 bases between. Germline CDR1 is MNHEY and CDR2 is SMNVEV (reference sequence). The CDR3 runs to 12 residues. The CDR3 DNA sequence: TGTGCCAGCACCGCATCGGGGGAGACCCAGTACTTC. This sequence encodes CASTASGETQYF.

The genes are TRBV28 and TRBJ2-3; D remains ambiguous. Germline V lookup: CDR1 MDHEN, CDR2 SYDVKM. V shed 1 base and J shed 0 bases, with 5 bases lying between them. The CDR3 runs to 14 residues. The CDR3 here is CASSLLTSTDTQYF. The CDR3 region has the DNA TGTGCCAGCAGTTTATTAACAAGCACAGATACGCAGTATTTT.

The V and J genes are TRBV7-9 and TRBJ2-7; 9 bases map to TRBD2. Trimming at V came to 3 bases and at J to 2 bases, leaving 17 bases not matched to a gene. This CDR3 is 19 amino acids long. Germline lookup yields CDR1 SEHNR and CDR2 FQNEAQ (reference sequence). The CDR3 coding sequence is TGTGCCAGCAGCTTGTCGGTCCGTAGGGCGGGAGGGACACCCTACGAGCAGTACTTC. Protein product: CASSLSVRRAGGTPYEQYF. The whole variable domain, remainder taken from reference TRBV7-9 and TRBJ2-7, is DTGVSQNPRHKITKRGQNVTFRCDPISEHNRLYWYRQTLGQGPEFLTYFQNEAQLEKSRLLSDRFSAERPKGSFSTLEIQRTEQGDSAMYLCASSLSVRRAGGTPYEQYFGPGTRLTVT.

The chain has TRBV28 and TRBJ2-7; tentatively, D is TRBD2 (6 bases). The V end was cut by 3 bases, the J end by 4 bases, with 10 bases between. Germline loops: CDR1 MDHEN, CDR2 SYDVKM. The CDR3 spans 13 residues. DNA for the CDR3: TGTGCCAGCAGTTTTGGCGGGAAATACGAGCAGTACTTC. This encodes CASSFGGKYEQYF.

V gene TRBV27 combines with J gene TRBJ2-1; 8 nucleotides match TRBD2. The CDR3 spans 14 residues. Germline assignment: CDR1 MNHEY and CDR2 SMNVEV (reference sequence). V lost 6 bases and J lost 8; bases outside the gene matches: 9. CDR3 amino acids: CASRVLSGSDEQFF. In DNA form, the CDR3 reads TGTGCCAGCAGGGTACTCAGCGGGAGTGATGAGCAGTTCTTC.

A single count supports this clone. The chain is built from TRBV7-9 and TRBJ2-1, with D hard to call. This CDR3 is 14 amino acids long. In germline, CDR1 is SEHNR, CDR2 FQNEAQ (reference sequence). V lost 4 bases and J 8 bases, leaving 15 bases between the germline ends. CDR3: CASSSLLDGDEQFF. The CDR3 coding sequence is TGTGCCAGCAGCTCCCTTCTAGATGGGGATGAGCAGTTCTTC.

CDR3 in amino acids: CASSLTTDTQYF. In DNA form, the CDR3 reads TGCGCCAGCAGCCTGACTACAGATACGCAGTATTTT. This chain links TRBV10-2 with TRBJ2-3; D remains unclear. The germline gives CDR1 WSHSY, CDR2 SAAADI. The CDR3 consists of 12 residues. V gave up 6 bases and J gave up 3 bases, with 7 bases separating them.

The genes are TRBV11-2 and TRBJ2-7, with 10 bases fitting TRBD2. The CDR3 contains 18 residues. Germline CDR1 SGHAT, CDR2 FQNNGV. J gave up 7 bases and V 4 bases, and 19 bases lay outside the gene matches. CDR3 protein: CASSSFGGKREGPGEQYF. The CDR3, as DNA: TGTGCCAGCAGCTCCTTTGGGGGGAAGCGGGAGGGGCCTGGGGAGCAGTACTTC.

This chain uses TRBV11-2 with TRBJ2-3, with TRBD2 identical over 7 bases. Trimming at V came to 1 base and at J to 0 bases, leaving 7 bases not matched to a gene. This CDR3 is 17 amino acids long. Germline CDR1 SGHAT, CDR2 FQNNGV. The DNA of the CDR3 is TGTGCCAGCAGCTTAGTCCAGGGAGGGACTAGCACAGATACGCAGTATTTT. Translating gives CASSLVQGGTSTDTQYF.

The V gene is TRBV9, the J gene TRBJ2-5; no clear D gene. The CDR3 spans 14 residues. The V gene's germline CDR1 is SGDLS and CDR2 YYNGEE. The V gene lost 6 bases and the J gene lost 3 bases, with 15 bases spanning the gap. CDR3 protein: CASNQLGSKETQYF. The CDR3 region has the DNA TGTGCCAGCAACCAACTGGGGTCCAAAGAGACCCAGTACTTC.

The V gene is TRBV6-5, the J gene TRBJ2-3, with D unresolved. Germline V gene lookup returns CDR1 MNHEY and CDR2 SVGAGI. V lost 2 bases and J lost 6, with 15 bases in between. This CDR3 region has 15 residues. CDR3 DNA sequence: TGTGCCAGCAGTTACAACCATTTAGTAGGGGATACGCAGTATTTT. Its translation: CASSYNHLVGDTQYF.

CDR3: CASSILQGNEQFF. The CDR3 DNA sequence: TGTGCCAGCAGCATACTACAGGGGAATGAGCAGTTCTTC. V gene TRBV7-3 combines with J gene TRBJ2-1; 7 bases line up with TRBD1. With 5 bases clipped from V and 7 bases from J, the junction kept 5 bases outside the gene matches. The CDR3 loop spans 13 amino acids. CDR1 is SGHTA and CDR2 is FQGTGA in the germline V gene.

The chain carries TRBV4-3 and TRBJ2-1; maybe TRBD2 (6 bases). The CDR3 covers 16 residues. V dropped 1 base and J dropped 2 bases, with 12 bases sitting between them. Germline lookup yields CDR1 LGHNA and CDR2 YSLEER. This CDR3 reads CASSQGDFHPYNEQFF. CDR3 nucleotide sequence: TGCGCCAGCAGCCAAGGGGACTTCCACCCCTACAATGAGCAGTTCTTC.

The rearrangement links TRBV7-9 to TRBJ2-7; TRBD1 matches 8 bases. Per germline, CDR1 SEHNR and CDR2 FQNEAQ (reference sequence). This CDR3 comprises 15 residues. V was pared by 4 bases and J by 6 bases, with 11 bases of the junction left unmatched. The CDR3, as DNA: TGTGCCAGCAGCTCCCCTGGACAGGGTAGGGGCGAGCAGTACTTC. It translates to CASSSPGQGRGEQYF.

V gene TRBV6-5 combines with J gene TRBJ2-7; D unresolved. Trimming shortened V by 0 bases and J by 5 bases, and 8 bases separated the two germline ends. This CDR3 has 13 residues. Germline loops: CDR1 MNHEY, CDR2 SVGAGI. The CDR3 region is CASSYSSSNEQYF. Written as DNA, the CDR3 is TGTGCCAGCAGTTACTCTAGCTCTAACGAGCAGTACTTC.

J is TRBJ2-1 and V is TRBV4-3, with 8 bases matching TRBD2. CDR3 length equals 18 residues. Per germline, CDR1 LGHNA and CDR2 YSLEER. The V segment lost 0 bases and the J segment 0 bases; nucleotides outside the gene matches: 7. The CDR3 DNA follows: TGCGCCAGCAGCCAAGATTGGGGTGGGACTAGCTCCTACAATGAGCAGTTCTTC. Encoded protein: CASSQDWGGTSSYNEQFF.